This T cell receptor (beta chain) was sequenced during a study of blood T cell repertoires in COVID-19 (dated by TCRdb to about 2020). With regard to the full study: Collaborator samples came from the United States, Italy and Spain and covered acute and convalescent phases of COVID-19. The material from the prospective study consisted of cDNA or gDNA derived from T cells, B-cell-depleted T cells, or PBMCs. Subjects who had been exposed to COVID-19, were actively infected with it, or had recovered from it provided the deeply sampled blood TCRbeta repertoires that made up the dataset. A freely available public database, intended as a resource for researchers studying the immune response to SARS-CoV-2, is where the repertoires were released. The samples were drawn from two sources: the first 160 participants of the ongoing ImmuneRACE study, and fewer than 1,500 subjects contributed by 6 global collaborators. A de-identified subject ID, COVID-19 status, age in years and sex were almost always included in the sample metadata. HLA class I and class II types, where available, came from metadata supplied by the sample provider rather than from assay-based typing.

Collaborating institutions collected whole blood in K2EDTA tubes following their own protocols. For TCRbeta analysis, collaborator samples were shipped as frozen whole blood, as isolated PBMCs, or as DNA extracted from either sample type. The CDR3 runs 18 residues from the cysteine to the phenylalanine. Here the CDR3 DNA is all that survives: 54 bases in frame from base 1. From the germline V gene, CDR1 is SGHTA and CDR2 is FQGNSA. V trim: 2 bases; J trim: 0 bases; unmatched bases: 10. Overall study results and their limits: The amount of clinical and demographic metadata varied by source and participant and was provided uncurated.

The immunoSEQ Assay, a bias-controlled multiplex PCR, was used to amplify TCRbeta CDR3 regions from genomic DNA. As for how the authors treated the data: Within the assay, amplification of reference gene primers was used to estimate how many nucleated cells each sample contained. To quantify the absolute abundance of each unique TCRbeta CDR3 rearrangement, sequence reads were collapsed and filtered. For each sample, productive Simpson clonality was calculated as the square root of Simpson's diversity index across productive rearrangements. The immuneACCESS repertoire file appears here via TCRdb, limited to in-frame rearrangements. These files lack a portion of the clones; in checked studies, under half of the deficit traces to unresolved V genes, and the cause of the others is not known. That table furnishes V, J and clone size, whereas the DNA furnished D and trimming. In all, the sample holds some 70,000 clones, and 85% to 90% of those were seen once. Approximately 2.7% of the sample is in the top ten clones.

About this clone itself: No antigen is known for it. Base qualities are not provided; no much larger clone lies one nucleotide away.

The chain links TRBV7-2 with TRBJ2-7, and 10 junction bases match TRBD2. The sequence was obtained from a man in his forties or fifties with acute or convalescent COVID-19. Sequencing was done on a sample of peripheral blood. The CDR3 protein sequence reads: CASSLKVTSGQSSYEQYF. At the DNA level, the sequence is TGTGCCAGCAGCTTAAAAGTGACTAGCGGGCAGAGCTCCTACGAGCAGTACTTC.